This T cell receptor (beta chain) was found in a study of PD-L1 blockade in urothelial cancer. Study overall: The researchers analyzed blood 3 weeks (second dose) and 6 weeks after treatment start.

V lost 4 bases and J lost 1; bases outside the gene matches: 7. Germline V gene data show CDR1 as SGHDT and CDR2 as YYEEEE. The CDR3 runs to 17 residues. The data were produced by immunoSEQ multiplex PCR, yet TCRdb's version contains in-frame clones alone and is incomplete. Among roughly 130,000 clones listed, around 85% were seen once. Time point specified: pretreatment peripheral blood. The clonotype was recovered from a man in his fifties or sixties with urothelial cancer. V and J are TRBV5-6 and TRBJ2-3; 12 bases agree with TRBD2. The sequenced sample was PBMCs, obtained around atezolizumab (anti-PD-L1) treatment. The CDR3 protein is CASSERLAGVGTDTQYF. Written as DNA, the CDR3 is TGTGCCAGCAGCGAGAGACTAGCGGGAGTTGGCACAGATACGCAGTATTTT.